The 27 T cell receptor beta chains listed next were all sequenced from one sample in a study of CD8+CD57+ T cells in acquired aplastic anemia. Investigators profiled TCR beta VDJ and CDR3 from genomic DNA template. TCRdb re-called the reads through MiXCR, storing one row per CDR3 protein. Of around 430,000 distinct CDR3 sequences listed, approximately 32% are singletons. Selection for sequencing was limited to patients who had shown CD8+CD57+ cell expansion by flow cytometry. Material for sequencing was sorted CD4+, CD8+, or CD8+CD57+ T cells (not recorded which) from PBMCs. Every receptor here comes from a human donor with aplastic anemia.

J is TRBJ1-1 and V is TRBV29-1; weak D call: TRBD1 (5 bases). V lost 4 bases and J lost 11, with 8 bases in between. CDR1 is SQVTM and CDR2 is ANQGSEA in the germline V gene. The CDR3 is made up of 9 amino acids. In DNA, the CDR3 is TGCAGCGTTGCAGGGACGGCTTTCTTT. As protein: CSVAGTAFF.

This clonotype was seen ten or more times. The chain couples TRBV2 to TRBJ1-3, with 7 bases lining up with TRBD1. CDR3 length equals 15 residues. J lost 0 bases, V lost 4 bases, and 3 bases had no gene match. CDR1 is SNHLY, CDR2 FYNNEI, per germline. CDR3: CASSGQGGSGNTIYF. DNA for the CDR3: TGTGCCAGCAGTGGACAGGGAGGCTCTGGAAACACCATATATTTT.

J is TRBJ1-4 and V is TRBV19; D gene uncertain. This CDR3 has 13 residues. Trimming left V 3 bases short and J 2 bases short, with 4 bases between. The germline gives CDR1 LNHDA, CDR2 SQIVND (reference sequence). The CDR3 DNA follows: TGTGCCAGTAGTATGGGCACTAATGAAAAACTGTTTTTT. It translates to CASSMGTNEKLFF.

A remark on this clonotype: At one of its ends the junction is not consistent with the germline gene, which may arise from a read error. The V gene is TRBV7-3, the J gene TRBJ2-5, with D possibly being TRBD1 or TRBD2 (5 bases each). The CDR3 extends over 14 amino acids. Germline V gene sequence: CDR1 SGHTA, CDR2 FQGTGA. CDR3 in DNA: TGTGTCAGCAGCTTAAGGGGACCCCAAGAGACCCAGTACTTC. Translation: CVSSLRGPQETQYF.

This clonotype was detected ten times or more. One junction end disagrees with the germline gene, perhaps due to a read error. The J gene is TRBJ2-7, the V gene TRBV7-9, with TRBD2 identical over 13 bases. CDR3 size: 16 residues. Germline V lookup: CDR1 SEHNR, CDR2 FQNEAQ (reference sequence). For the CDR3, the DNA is TGTGCCAGCAGTTTAGGACTAGCGGGAGAGTCCTACGAGCAGTACTTC. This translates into CASSLGLAGESYEQYF. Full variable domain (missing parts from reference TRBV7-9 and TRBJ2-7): DTGVSQNPRHKITKRGQNVTFRCDPISEHNRLYWYRQTLGQGPEFLTYFQNEAQLEKSRLLSDRFSAERPKGSFSTLEIQRTEQGDSAMYLCASSLGLAGESYEQYFGPGTRLTVT.

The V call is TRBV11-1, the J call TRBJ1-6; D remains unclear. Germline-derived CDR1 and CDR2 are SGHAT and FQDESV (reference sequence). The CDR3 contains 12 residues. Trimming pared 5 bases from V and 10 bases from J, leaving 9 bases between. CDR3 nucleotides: TGTGCCAGCAGCAGGGCGGGGTCACCCCTCCACTTT. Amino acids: CASSRAGSPLHF.

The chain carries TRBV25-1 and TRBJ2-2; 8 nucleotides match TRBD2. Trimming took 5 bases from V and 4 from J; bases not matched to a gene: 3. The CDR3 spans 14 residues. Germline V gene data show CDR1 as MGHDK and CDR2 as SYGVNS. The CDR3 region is CASSPSGGTGELFF. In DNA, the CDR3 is TGTGCCAGCAGTCCAAGCGGGGGCACCGGGGAGCTGTTTTTT.

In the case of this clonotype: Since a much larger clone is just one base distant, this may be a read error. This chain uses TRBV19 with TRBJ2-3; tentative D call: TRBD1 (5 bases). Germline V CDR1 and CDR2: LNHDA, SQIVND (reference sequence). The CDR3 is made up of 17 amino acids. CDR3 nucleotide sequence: TGTGCCGGTAGTCCCCGTTCCGCAGGGATAAGGACAGATACGCAGTATTTT. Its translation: CAGSPRSAGIRTDTQYF.

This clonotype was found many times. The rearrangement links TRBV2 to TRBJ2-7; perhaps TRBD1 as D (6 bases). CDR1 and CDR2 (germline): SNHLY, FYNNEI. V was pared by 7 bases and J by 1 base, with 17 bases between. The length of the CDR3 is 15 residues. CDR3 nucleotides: TGTGCCAGCAACGCCAGGGGCGCTGTGTCCTACGAGCAGTACTTC. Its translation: CASNARGAVSYEQYF.

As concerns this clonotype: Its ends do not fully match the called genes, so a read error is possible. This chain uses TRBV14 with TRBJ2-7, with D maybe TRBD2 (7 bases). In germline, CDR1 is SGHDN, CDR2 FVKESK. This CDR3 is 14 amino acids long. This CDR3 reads CASSRTQGRAEQNF. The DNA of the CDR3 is TGTGCCAGCAGCCGTACTCAGGGGAGGGCTGAGCAGAACTTC.

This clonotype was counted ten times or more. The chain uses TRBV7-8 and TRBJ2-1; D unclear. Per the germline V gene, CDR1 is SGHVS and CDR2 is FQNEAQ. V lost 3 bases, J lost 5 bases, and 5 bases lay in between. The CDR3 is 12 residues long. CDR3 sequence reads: CASSFTDNEQFF. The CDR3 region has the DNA TGTGCCAGCAGCTTCACAGACAATGAGCAGTTCTTC.

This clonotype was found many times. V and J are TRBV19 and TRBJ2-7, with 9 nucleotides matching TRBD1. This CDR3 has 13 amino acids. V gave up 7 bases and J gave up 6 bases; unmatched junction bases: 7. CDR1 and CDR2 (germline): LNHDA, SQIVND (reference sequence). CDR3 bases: TGTGCCAGTACGGGACAGGGTGTAGGCGAGCAGTACTTC. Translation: CASTGQGVGEQYF.

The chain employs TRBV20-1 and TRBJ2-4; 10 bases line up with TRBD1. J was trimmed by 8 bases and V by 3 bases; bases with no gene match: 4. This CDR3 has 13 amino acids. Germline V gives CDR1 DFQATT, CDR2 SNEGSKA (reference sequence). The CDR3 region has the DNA TGCAGTGCTAGGGACAGGGGGGTGCACATTCAGTACTTC. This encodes CSARDRGVHIQYF.

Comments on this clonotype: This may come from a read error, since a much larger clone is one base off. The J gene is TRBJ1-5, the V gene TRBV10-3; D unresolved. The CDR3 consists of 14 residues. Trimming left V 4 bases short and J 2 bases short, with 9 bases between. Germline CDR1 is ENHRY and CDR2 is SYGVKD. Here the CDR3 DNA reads TGTGCCATCAGTGTCACAACGGGCAATCAGCCCCAGCATTTT. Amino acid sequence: CAISVTTGNQPQHF.

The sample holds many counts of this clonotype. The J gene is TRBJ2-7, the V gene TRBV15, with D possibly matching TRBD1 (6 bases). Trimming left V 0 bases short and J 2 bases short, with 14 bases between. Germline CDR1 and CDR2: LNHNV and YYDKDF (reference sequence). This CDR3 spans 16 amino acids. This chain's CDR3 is CATSRDRTGQPYEQYF. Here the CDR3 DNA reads TGTGCCACCAGCAGAGATAGAACAGGGCAACCCTACGAGCAGTACTTC.

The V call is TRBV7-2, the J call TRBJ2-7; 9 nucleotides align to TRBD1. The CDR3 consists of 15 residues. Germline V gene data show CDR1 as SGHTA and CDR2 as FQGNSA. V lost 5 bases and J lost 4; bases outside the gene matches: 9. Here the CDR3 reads CASSDPRDRDYEQYF. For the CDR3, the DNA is TGTGCCAGCAGCGACCCCCGGGACAGGGATTACGAGCAGTACTTC.

Here the CDR3 DNA reads TGTGCCAGCAGCCTAGGCGGGGGAGACGGCTACACCTTC. As protein: CASSLGGGDGYTF. The chain recombines TRBV3-1 with TRBJ1-2; D might be TRBD1 (5 bases). The CDR3 runs 13 residues. V lost 4 bases and J 8 bases, leaving 14 bases between the germline ends. The germline V gene encodes CDR1 LGHDT and CDR2 YNNKEL (reference sequence).

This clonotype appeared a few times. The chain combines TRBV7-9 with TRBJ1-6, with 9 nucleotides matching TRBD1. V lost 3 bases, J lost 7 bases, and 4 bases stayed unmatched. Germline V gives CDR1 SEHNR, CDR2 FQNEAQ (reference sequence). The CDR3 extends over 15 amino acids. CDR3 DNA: TGTGCCAGCAGCTTGGGGACAGGGAACAATTCACCCCTCCACTTT. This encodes CASSLGTGNNSPLHF.

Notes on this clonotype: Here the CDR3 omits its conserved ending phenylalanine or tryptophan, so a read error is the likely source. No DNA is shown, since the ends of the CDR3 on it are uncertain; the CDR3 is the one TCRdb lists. This CDR3 is CASSENPNNY. The chain recombines TRBV2 with TRBJ1-6. From its first to its last residue, the CDR3 has 10 amino acids. CDR1 and CDR2 (germline): SNHLY, FYNNEI.

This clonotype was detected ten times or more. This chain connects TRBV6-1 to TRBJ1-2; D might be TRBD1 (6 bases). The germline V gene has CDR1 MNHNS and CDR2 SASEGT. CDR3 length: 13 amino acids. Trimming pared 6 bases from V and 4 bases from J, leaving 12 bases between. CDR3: CASRRQVGYGYTF. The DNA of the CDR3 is TGTGCCAGCAGACGACAGGTGGGCTATGGCTACACCTTC.

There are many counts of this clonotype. CDR3 bases: TGTGCCAGCAGTGTCCCTTTTAGTGCCAGTCGCTCTGGAAACACCATATATTTT. This translates into CASSVPFSASRSGNTIYF. The chain joins TRBV2 to TRBJ1-3, with D unclear. Germline values: CDR1 SNHLY, CDR2 FYNNEI. The CDR3 runs to 18 residues. V was shortened by 4 bases and J by 0 bases, with 19 bases between the two germline ends.

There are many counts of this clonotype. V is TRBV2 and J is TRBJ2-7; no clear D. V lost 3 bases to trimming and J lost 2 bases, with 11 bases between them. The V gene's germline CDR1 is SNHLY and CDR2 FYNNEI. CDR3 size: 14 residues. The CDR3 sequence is CASSDLRPPYEQYF. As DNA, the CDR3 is TGTGCCAGCAGTGATTTGCGCCCACCCTACGAGCAGTACTTC.

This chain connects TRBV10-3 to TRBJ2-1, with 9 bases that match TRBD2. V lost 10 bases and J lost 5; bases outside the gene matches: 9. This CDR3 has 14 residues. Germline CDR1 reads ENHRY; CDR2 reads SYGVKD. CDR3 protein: CATTERGVHNEQFF. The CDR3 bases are TGTGCCACTACCGAGCGGGGGGTACACAATGAGCAGTTCTTC.

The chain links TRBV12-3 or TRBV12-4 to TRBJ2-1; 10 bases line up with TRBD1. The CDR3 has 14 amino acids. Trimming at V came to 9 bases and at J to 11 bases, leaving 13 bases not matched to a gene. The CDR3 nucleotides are TGTGCCAGTGAGGGGGGGACAGGGGTAGGAAAGCAGTTCTTC. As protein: CASEGGTGVGKQFF.

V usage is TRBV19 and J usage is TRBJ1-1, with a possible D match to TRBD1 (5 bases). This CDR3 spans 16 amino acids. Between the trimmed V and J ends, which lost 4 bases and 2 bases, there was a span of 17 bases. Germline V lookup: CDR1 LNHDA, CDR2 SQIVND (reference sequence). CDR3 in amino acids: CASSTVPGTTNTEAFF. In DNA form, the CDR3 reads TGTGCCAGTAGTACCGTCCCCGGGACCACTAACACTGAAGCTTTCTTT. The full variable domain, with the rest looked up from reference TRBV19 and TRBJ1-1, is DGGITQSPKYLFRKEGQNVTLSCEQNLNHDAMYWYRQDPGQGLRLIYYSQIVNDFQKGDIAEGYSVSREKKESFPLTVTSAQKNPTAFYLCASSTVPGTTNTEAFFGQGTRLTVV.

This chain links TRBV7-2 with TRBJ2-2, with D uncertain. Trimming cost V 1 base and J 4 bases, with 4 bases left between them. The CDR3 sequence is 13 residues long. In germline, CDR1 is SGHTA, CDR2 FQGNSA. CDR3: CASSLGFTGELFF. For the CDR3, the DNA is TGTGCCAGCAGCTTAGGTTTCACCGGGGAGCTGTTTTTT.

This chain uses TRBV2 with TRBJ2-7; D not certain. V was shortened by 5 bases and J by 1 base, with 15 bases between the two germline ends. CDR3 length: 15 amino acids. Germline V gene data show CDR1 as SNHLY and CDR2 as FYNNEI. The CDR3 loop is CASSLGPFGSYEQYF. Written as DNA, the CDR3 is TGTGCCAGCAGTCTAGGCCCCTTCGGGTCCTACGAGCAGTACTTC.